This TCR beta chain was found in a study of CD8 T cells in Susac syndrome. The authors sequenced TCR beta from blood CD8+ and CD4+ T cells. The CD8+ and CD4+ T cells were negatively isolated, with the TEMRA cells enriched by FACS. RNA in amounts of about 0.45 to 1 ug was reverse transcribed with random hexamers. TCR beta CDR3 was amplified by immunoSEQ covering 54 Vbeta and 13 Jbeta. From the immunoSEQ multiplex PCR reads, TCRdb called clonotypes with MiXCR, one entry per CDR3 protein. The data show some 200,000 distinct CDR3 sequences, around 96% seen once. CDR1 is SGDLS, CDR2 YYNGEE, per germline. The V segment lost 0 bases and the J segment 7 bases; nucleotides outside the gene matches: 10. This CDR3 spans 18 amino acids.

The sample taken for sequencing was CD4+ T cells from PBMCs. The origin of this receptor is a human donor with multiple sclerosis. The genes are TRBV9 and TRBJ2-2, with 12 bases aligning to TRBD2. In nucleotides, the CDR3 is TGTGCCAGCAGCGTAGTCGGGACTAGCGGGCCTCAAGGCGGGGAGCTGTTTTTT. It translates to CASSVVGTSGPQGGELFF.